One sample yielded the 7 T cell receptor beta chains listed below, sequenced in a study of Ad26.COV2.S vaccination and SARS-CoV-2 variants (dated by TCRdb to the early 2020s). The library relied on the immunoSEQ multiplex PCR assay. The table comes from immuneACCESS by way of TCRdb, which keeps in-frame sequences with V and J called. Part of the clones is missing from these tables; in studies checked, under half for an unresolved V gene and the rest for unknown reasons. The sample includes roughly 420,000 clones, with roughly 88% observed a single time. The ten most abundant clones make up 3.6% of the sample. This sample's treatment or condition label indicates: 15 to 20 received Ad26.COV2.S at low or high dose, single or two shots; 5 received placebo; per-sample allocation not given. Repertoires of vaccine and placebo recipients were sequenced from samples taken on day 63 after the first injection.

The material was peripheral blood, obtained in a trial of Ad26.COV2.S vaccine versus placebo. The receptors were gathered from a person aged 18 to 65 who received the Ad26.COV2.S COVID-19 vaccine or a placebo.

This clone was counted a single time. The chain recombines TRBV7-2 with TRBJ2-3; D is unresolved. Between the trimmed V and J ends, which lost 1 base and 3 bases, there was a span of 8 bases. Germline CDR1 SGHTA, CDR2 FQGNSA. This CDR3 region has 14 residues. CDR3 DNA: TGTGCCAGCAGCTTAGATGGCAAGACAGATACGCAGTATTTT. Encoded protein: CASSLDGKTDTQYF. Full variable domain (rest looked up from reference TRBV7-2 and TRBJ2-3): GAGVSQSPSNKVTEKGKDVELRCDPISGHTALYWYRQSLGQGLEFLIYFQGNSAPDKSGLPSDRFSAERTGGSVSTLTIQRTQQEDSAVYLCASSLDGKTDTQYFGPGTRLTVL.

This clone appeared once. V usage is TRBV28 and J usage is TRBJ1-4, with D unclear. V lost 6 bases and J lost 3, with 5 bases in between. The germline V gene encodes CDR1 MDHEN and CDR2 SYDVKM. This CDR3 spans 12 amino acids. The CDR3 region is CASSKANEKLFF. DNA for the CDR3: TGTGCCAGCAGCAAAGCTAATGAAAAACTGTTTTTT.

In this sample, this clone turned up once. The CDR3 loop reads CASSAGNGNTIYF. Written as DNA, the CDR3 is TGTGCCAGTAGTGCAGGGAACGGAAACACCATATATTTT. This chain uses TRBV19 with TRBJ1-3, with D possibly matching TRBD1 (5 bases). Germline CDR1 is LNHDA and CDR2 is SQIVND (reference sequence). The V end was cut by 5 bases, the J end by 4 bases, with 9 bases between. This CDR3 region has 13 residues. Combining the CDR3 with reference TRBV19 and TRBJ1-3 gives the whole variable domain DGGITQSPKYLFRKEGQNVTLSCEQNLNHDAMYWYRQDPGQGLRLIYYSQIVNDFQKGDIAEGYSVSREKKESFPLTVTSAQKNPTAFYLCASSAGNGNTIYFGEGSWLTVV.

The rearrangement joins TRBV29-1 to TRBJ2-7, with D unclear. This CDR3 is 14 amino acids long. V gave up 4 bases and J gave up 0 bases, with 13 bases separating them. Germline CDR1 and CDR2: SQVTM and ANQGSEA. The CDR3 DNA reads TGCAGCGTTGGGCCGGCGGATAGCTCCTACGAGCAGTACTTC. Translated, it gives CSVGPADSSYEQYF.

This sequence joins TRBV11-2 and TRBJ2-7, with 7 bases that match TRBD2. CDR1 SGHAT and CDR2 FQNNGV come from the germline V gene. The V gene end was trimmed by 5 bases and the J gene end by 3 bases; junction bases not matched to a gene: 4. The CDR3 length is 13 residues. For the CDR3, the DNA is TGTGCCAGCAGCCCCGGGACTAACTACGAGCAGTACTTC. Protein sequence: CASSPGTNYEQYF.

The rearrangement links TRBV2 to TRBJ2-3; D unclear. The CDR3 extends over 14 amino acids. Trimming cost V 6 bases and J 1 base, with 11 bases left between them. The V gene's germline CDR1 is SNHLY and CDR2 FYNNEI. In DNA, the CDR3 is TGTGCCAGCAGGGGCGGCCAAGGCACAGATACGCAGTATTTT. Translation gives CASRGGQGTDTQYF.

As regards this clone: The same CDR3 is also encoded by other DNA sequences in this sample. The chain recombines TRBV27 with TRBJ2-2; D remains ambiguous. Germline V gene data show CDR1 as MNHEY and CDR2 as SMNVEV (reference sequence). The CDR3 consists of 13 residues. Trimming shortened V by 1 base and J by 5 bases, and 5 bases separated the two germline ends. Written as DNA, the CDR3 is TGTGCCAGCAGTTTATTAGCTACCGGGGAGCTGTTTTTT. It encodes CASSLLATGELFF.